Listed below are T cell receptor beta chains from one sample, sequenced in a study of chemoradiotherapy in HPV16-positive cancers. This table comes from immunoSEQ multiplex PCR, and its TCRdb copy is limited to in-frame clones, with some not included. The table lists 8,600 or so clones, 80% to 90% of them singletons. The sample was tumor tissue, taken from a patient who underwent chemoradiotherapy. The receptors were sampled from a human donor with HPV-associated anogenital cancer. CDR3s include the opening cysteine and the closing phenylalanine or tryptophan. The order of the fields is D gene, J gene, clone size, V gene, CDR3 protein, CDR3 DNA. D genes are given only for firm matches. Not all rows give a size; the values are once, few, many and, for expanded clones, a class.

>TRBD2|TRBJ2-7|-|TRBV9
CASSGTSVGYEQYF
TGTGCCAGCAGCGGGACTAGTGTGGGTTACGAGCAGTACTTC
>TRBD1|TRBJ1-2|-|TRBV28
CASRPGTGNYGYTF
TGTGCCAGCAGGCCCGGGACAGGGAACTATGGCTACACCTTC
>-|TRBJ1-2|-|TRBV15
CATSRGYGYTF
TGTGCCACCAGCAGAGGGTATGGCTACACCTTC
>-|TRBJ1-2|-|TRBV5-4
CASSQAGGLINYGYTF
TGTGCCAGCAGCCAGGCGGGAGGACTGATTAACTATGGCTACACCTTC
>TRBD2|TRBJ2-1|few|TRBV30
CAWSDASGNYNEQFF
TGTGCCTGGAGTGACGCTAGCGGGAATTACAATGAGCAGTTCTTC
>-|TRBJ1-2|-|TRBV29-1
CSVSHPYRDQGYTF
TGCAGCGTTTCTCACCCTTACAGGGACCAGGGCTACACCTTC
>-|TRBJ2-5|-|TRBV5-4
CASIQEGAETQYF
TGTGCCAGCATCCAGGAGGGGGCAGAGACCCAGTACTTC
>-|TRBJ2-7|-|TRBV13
CASSVQGLQYF
TGTGCCAGCAGCGTTCAGGGGCTTCAGTACTTC
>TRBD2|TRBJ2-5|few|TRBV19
CASSIAGAGETQYF
TGTGCCAGTAGTATAGCCGGAGCGGGGGAGACCCAGTACTTC
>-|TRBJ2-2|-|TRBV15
CATSREGAGELFF
TGTGCCACCAGCAGAGAGGGGGCCGGGGAGCTGTTTTTT
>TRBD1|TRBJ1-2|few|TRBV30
CAWGDRRNGYTF
TGTGCCTGGGGGGACAGGCGCAATGGCTACACCTTC
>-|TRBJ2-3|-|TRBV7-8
CASSSQDYFTDTQYF
TGTGCCAGCAGCTCTCAGGACTACTTCACAGATACGCAGTATTTT
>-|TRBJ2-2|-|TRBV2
CASSGSRTSTGELFF
TGTGCCAGCAGTGGTTCAAGGACGAGCACCGGGGAGCTGTTTTTT
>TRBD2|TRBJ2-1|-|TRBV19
CASAPGVAGVEQFF
TGTGCCAGTGCTCCGGGGGTAGCGGGGGTCGAGCAGTTCTTC
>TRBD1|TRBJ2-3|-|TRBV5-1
CASSGTDTDTQYF
TGCGCCAGCAGCGGGACAGACACAGATACGCAGTATTTT
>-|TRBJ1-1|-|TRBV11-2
CASSSAAGLNTEAFF
TGTGCCAGCAGCTCCGCGGCGGGTCTGAACACTGAAGCTTTCTTT
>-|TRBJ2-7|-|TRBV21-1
CASFSGGPAGGQYF
TGTGCCAGCTTTAGCGGGGGCCCGGCCGGTGGGCAGTACTTC